One TCR beta chain is described in this entry. This sample is part of a study of blood T cell repertoires in COVID-19. Study-level information: COVID-19 samples collected from the United States, Italy and Spain covered acute and convalescent phases.

In the source study's methods: Reference gene primer amplification yielded estimated nucleated cell counts. Produced via immunoSEQ multiplex PCR; TCRdb's table is partial and in-frame only. D and trimming were read from the DNA, whereas the V and J calls and clone size are those reported in that table. The sample consists of about 240,000 clones, about 81% of them appearing once. Germline lookup yields CDR1 SQVTM and CDR2 ANQGSEA. Trimming removed 1 base at V and 10 bases at J, with 11 bases between. The CDR3 runs to 12 residues. The sequence was obtained from a woman in her sixties or seventies with active or convalescent COVID-19. Sequences were obtained from peripheral blood. The V call is TRBV29-1, the J call TRBJ2-1; D remains unclear. The CDR3 region is CSVEANSREQFF. CDR3 coding DNA: TGCAGCGTTGAAGCGAACTCCCGCGAGCAGTTCTTC.